This TCR beta chain stems from a study of blood T cell repertoires in COVID-19. At the level of the study: In each case, the material was cDNA or gDNA derived from T cells, B-cell-depleted T cells, or PBMCs.

Per the original methods: Amplification of reference gene primers was used by the study to estimate nucleated cell counts. This table comes from immunoSEQ multiplex PCR, and its TCRdb copy is limited to in-frame clones, with some not included. V and J calls and clone size come straight from that table; D and trimming were deduced from the DNA. The sample includes roughly 480,000 clones, 89% of them seen just once. The Seattle patients, enrolled during active infection, were followed longitudinally. This clone was counted a single time. The source of this sequence is a man aged 18 to 35 with COVID-19, enrolled during active disease. The sequenced sample was peripheral blood.

The CDR3 loop is CASSRDTGELFF. Written as DNA, the CDR3 is TGTGCCAGCAGCAGGGACACCGGGGAGCTGTTTTTT. This sequence joins TRBV27 and TRBJ2-2, with TRBD1 as a possible D gene (5 bases). V lost 6 bases to trimming and J lost 3 bases, with 5 bases between them. Germline V gene data show CDR1 as MNHEY and CDR2 as SMNVEV (reference sequence). The CDR3 extends over 12 amino acids.